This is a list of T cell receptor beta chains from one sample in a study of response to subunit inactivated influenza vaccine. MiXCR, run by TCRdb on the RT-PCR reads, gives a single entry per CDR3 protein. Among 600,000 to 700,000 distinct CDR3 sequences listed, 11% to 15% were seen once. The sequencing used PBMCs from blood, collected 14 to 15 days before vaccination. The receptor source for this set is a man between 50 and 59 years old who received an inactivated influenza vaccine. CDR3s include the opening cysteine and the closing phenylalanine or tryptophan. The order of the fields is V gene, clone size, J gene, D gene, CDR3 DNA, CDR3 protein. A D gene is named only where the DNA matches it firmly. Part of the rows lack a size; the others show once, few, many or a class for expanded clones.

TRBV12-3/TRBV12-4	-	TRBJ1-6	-	TGTGCCAGCAGCTTGGGACTGTCACCCCTCCACTTT	CASSLGLSPLHF
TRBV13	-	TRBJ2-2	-	TGTGCCAGCAGCTTACGCCGACGGGGGGCCACCGGGGAGCTGTTTTTT	CASSLRRRGATGELFF
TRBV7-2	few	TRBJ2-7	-	TGTGCCAGCAGCTTAGGATATGGGTCCGCCTACGAGCAGTACTTC	CASSLGYGSAYEQYF
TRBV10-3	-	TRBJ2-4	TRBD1	TGTGCCATCAGAGCCGCTCGGGACCCAGGGGGCAGGGGGGAGGCCATTCAGTACTTC	CAIRAARDPGGRGEAIQYF
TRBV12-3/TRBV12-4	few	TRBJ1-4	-	TGTGCCAGCTTATCAGGGGCGAATGAAAAACTGTTTTTT	CASLSGANEKLFF
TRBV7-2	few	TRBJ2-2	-	TGTGCCAGCAGCCCCTACCGGGAGCTGTTTTTT	CASSPYRELFF
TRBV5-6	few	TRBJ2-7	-	TGTGCCAGCAGCTTTGTAGGGGGGGCCTACGAGCAGTACTTC	CASSFVGGAYEQYF
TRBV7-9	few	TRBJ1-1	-	TGTGCCAGCAGCGCTGACAGGCGTGAAGCTTTCTTT	CASSADRREAFF
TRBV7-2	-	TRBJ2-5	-	TGTGCCAGCAGCTTAGTCTGGGGGAAGGGAACCGAGACCCAGTACTTC	CASSLVWGKGTETQYF
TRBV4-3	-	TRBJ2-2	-	TGCGCCAGCAGCCAAGAGAGGAGGGGGGCGGCGAACACCGGGGAGCTGTTTTTT	CASSQERRGAANTGELFF
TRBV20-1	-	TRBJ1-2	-	TGCAGTGCTAGACAGCCCCGGGCCTCCTATGGCTACACCTTC	CSARQPRASYGYTF
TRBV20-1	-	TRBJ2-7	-	TGCAGTGCTAGTCGCGGGGCCTCCTCCTACGAGCAGTACTTC	CSASRGASSYEQYF
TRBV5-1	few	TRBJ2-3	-	TGCGCCAGCAGCGGGGGAGGAAGGCAAGGAGATACGCAGTATTTT	CASSGGGRQGDTQYF
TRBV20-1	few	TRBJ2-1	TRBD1	TGCAGTGCTAGAGATATACACAGGGGGGTGAATGAGCAGTTCTTC	CSARDIHRGVNEQFF